A selection of T cell receptor beta chains follows, all from one sample in a study of post-analysis software for immune sequencing data. MiXCR, run by TCRdb on the PCR reads, gives a single entry per CDR3 protein. Of roughly 600,000 distinct CDR3 sequences listed, roughly 47% are singletons. Sequenced sample: blood. The receptor set was obtained from a girl aged 5 to 17 with multiple sclerosis. Each CDR3 is given with its conserved first and last residue. Fields, in order: clone size, V gene, D gene, CDR3 protein. The D gene is left open where the match is weak. Clone size is given for some rows only: seen once, a few or many times, or a class if the clone is expanded.

>many|TRBV10-3|.
CATGHTGSEQYF
>.|TRBV7-2|.
CASSPSSGGGNYGYTF
>.|TRBV29-1|.
CSVTGLGNEQFF
>few|TRBV24-1|TRBD1
CATSAIVQGGTDTQYF
>.|TRBV24-1|.
CATSAPITRGVSTDTQYF
>.|TRBV12-3/TRBV12-4|.
CASQEADTGELFF
>.|TRBV5-5|.
CASSLGGLDQETQYF
>.|TRBV27|.
CASSTGGTEAFF
>.|TRBV5-1|TRBD1
CASTLNVGGVETQYF
>.|TRBV7-2|.
CASSLSGSQYSPLHF
>.|TRBV4-1|.
CASSQEPLPQPQHF
>few|TRBV18|.
CASSPTAGLTEAFF
>.|TRBV27|.
CASSSKYAGAGDEQYF
>few|TRBV29-1|.
CSVGKRDGDTQYF
>few|TRBV20-1|.
CSARASRHSSTDTQYF
>.|TRBV6-6|.
CASTKDPQGFTDTQYF
>.|TRBV7-9|TRBD2
CASSLGGRDEQFF
>.|TRBV29-1|.
CSVVGGGRGKLFF
>.|TRBV4-1|.
CASSQADRLRSYEQYF
>few|TRBV29-1|.
CSGRGSDTQYF
>.|TRBV10-3|.
CAISGTTNNEQFF
>.|TRBV7-9|.
CASSSHRYGYTF
>.|TRBV29-1|TRBD1
CSVGKQGQYEQFF
>few|TRBV12-3/TRBV12-4|.
CASNTTPGRVNTEAFF
>few|TRBV4-1|TRBD2
CASSRALAGGDNEQFF
>.|TRBV25-1|.
CASSDPTQGSYNEQFF
>.|TRBV18|.
CASSQDRGRQPQHF
>.|TRBV12-3/TRBV12-4|.
CASRLDGLNTEAFF
>.|TRBV10-3|TRBD2
CAISEIAGTSYEQYF
>.|TRBV6-2/TRBV6-3|.
CASSYGLWTEAFF
>.|TRBV20-1|.
CSAWDLTTDTQYF
>few|TRBV5-1|.
CASSPTGSPYEQYF
>few|TRBV15|.
CATSTDRRSSEDTQYF
>.|TRBV28|.
CASSSLGGVGQPQHF
>.|TRBV24-1|.
CATSDVGAEAFF
>.|TRBV12-3/TRBV12-4|.
CASSRPGREQYF
>.|TRBV13|.
CASSLGPPGLHEQFF
>.|TRBV3-1|.
CASSQDPAGYNEQFF
>.|TRBV5-6|.
CASSLVTSGPGPYEQYF
>.|TRBV4-1|.
CASSPGPTTNTEAFF
>few|TRBV2|.
CASMEGDGAYNEQFF
>.|TRBV6-4|TRBD1
CASSDSGIWTGPHSKGEAFF
>few|TRBV7-7|.
CASSLAEQLNEQFF
>.|TRBV29-1|.
CSVVGGENTEAFF
>many|TRBV3-1|.
CASSQTRGAYEQYF
>few|TRBV29-1|.
CSVEGRGTSYGYTF
>many|TRBV5-1|TRBD2
CASSSRPLTSGDYEQYF
>.|TRBV29-1|TRBD1
CSVDRGSYNEQYF